Only one count was recorded for the clone carrying this TCR beta chain. The antigen remains undetermined. With 60 Vbeta and 13 Jbeta primers, the PCR was carried out. TCRdb's copy holds only in-frame clones and misses some; the assay was immunoSEQ multiplex PCR. Of about 130,000 clones in the sample, 80% were seen once. Germline CDR1 and CDR2: SGHRS and YFSETQ. This CDR3 has 17 amino acids. This entry belongs to a study of cytomegalovirus exposure and HLA in healthy donors. The study's findings and limits: Certain indistinguishable V segments, among them TRBV6-2 and TRBV6-3, were excluded. Per a prior analysis, the majority of TCR beta V segments were productive roughly 87% or roughly 30% of the time.

The chain is built from TRBV5-1 and TRBJ2-5; TRBD2 matches at 12 bases. The J call may be mistaken, given a closer DNA end match to TRBJ2-7. The clonotype comes from a female donor in good health and CMV-seronegative. The source material was PBMCs. This chain's CDR3 is CASSNGPTSGSSHEQYF. The DNA of the CDR3 is TGCGCCAGCAGCAATGGTCCGACTAGCGGGAGTTCCCACGAGCAGTACTTC.